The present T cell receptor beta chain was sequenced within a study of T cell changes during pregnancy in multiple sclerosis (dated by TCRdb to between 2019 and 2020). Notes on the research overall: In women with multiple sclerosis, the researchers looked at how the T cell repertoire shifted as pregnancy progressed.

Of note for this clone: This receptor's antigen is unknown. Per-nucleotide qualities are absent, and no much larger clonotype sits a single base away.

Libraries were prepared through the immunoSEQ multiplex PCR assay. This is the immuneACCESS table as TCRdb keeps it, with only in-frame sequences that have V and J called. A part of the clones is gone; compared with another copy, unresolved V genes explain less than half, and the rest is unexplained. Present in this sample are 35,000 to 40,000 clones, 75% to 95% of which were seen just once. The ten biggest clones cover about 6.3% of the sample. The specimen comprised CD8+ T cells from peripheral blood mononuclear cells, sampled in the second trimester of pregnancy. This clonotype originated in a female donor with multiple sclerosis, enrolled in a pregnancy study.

The CDR3 loop reads CASSYSGTGDTIYF. In nucleotide form, the sequence is TGTGCCAGCAGTTACTCCGGGACAGGTGACACCATATATTTT. This receptor chain uses TRBV6-6 and TRBJ1-3, and 8 bases in between align with TRBD1. The CDR3 goes from the cysteine to the phenylalanine over 14 residues. The DNA shown is the 42-base CDR3, in frame from base 1. CDR1 MNHNY and CDR2 SVGAGI were looked up in the germline V gene (reference sequence). From V the trimming removes 0 bases and from J it removes 8 bases, while the gene matches leave 3 bases of the junction unaccounted for.